These T cell receptor beta chains were read from a single sample in a study of CD8 T cells in ankylosing spondylitis. TCRdb reanalysed the 5' RACE reads using MiXCR and keeps one entry per CDR3 protein. The sample has tens of thousands of distinct CDR3 sequences; less than 3.5% are singletons. The sample was blood, either unsorted or a sorted T cell fraction (not recorded which). Every receptor here comes from a male donor with ankylosing spondylitis or in good health (not recorded which). The conserved cysteine and the conserved F or W are not part of the CDR3 here. Fields, in order: J gene, V gene, CDR3 protein.

>TRBJ1-2|TRBV9
ASSGEDRGSVYT
>TRBJ2-1|TRBV9
ASSVAGYEQF
>TRBJ2-7|TRBV9
ASSVGGTRIYEQY
>TRBJ2-7|TRBV9
ASSKNVATNEQY
>TRBJ1-2|TRBV9
ASSGTGTANYGYT
>TRBJ2-1|TRBV9
ASSVAREGVAF
>TRBJ1-3|TRBV9
ASSRRGDRAGNTIY
>TRBJ2-2|TRBV9
ASSTRLAGGGTGELF
>TRBJ1-2|TRBV9
ASSVEAGRDYGYT
>TRBJ2-2|TRBV9
ASSALVPGELF
>TRBJ1-1|TRBV9
ASSVGQGANTEAF
>TRBJ1-3|TRBV9
ASTPRGGGSGNTIY
>TRBJ2-1|TRBV9
ASSSRDRVINEQF
>TRBJ2-2|TRBV9
ASSSHPTGANTGELF
>TRBJ2-1|TRBV9
ASSVRLAGGYNEQF
>TRBJ2-1|TRBV9
ASSEGAGRSYNEQF
>TRBJ1-1|TRBV9
ASSVSPQGRSF
>TRBJ2-1|TRBV9
ASSVVPSSSYNEQF
>TRBJ2-3|TRBV9
ASSGTGVEADTQY
>TRBJ2-5|TRBV9
ASSVLGVTQETQY
>TRBJ2-7|TRBV9
ASSRGQATEQY
>TRBJ2-2|TRBV9
ASSPQVGPTGELF
>TRBJ2-3|TRBV9
ASSVATDTQY
>TRBJ2-7|TRBV9
ASSGGPGVSYEQY
>TRBJ2-1|TRBV9
ASSATGGRFNEQF
>TRBJ1-1|TRBV9
ASSVLGRPDTEAF
>TRBJ2-5|TRBV9
ASSVVHGETQY
>TRBJ2-1|TRBV9
ASSVGQGNEQF
>TRBJ2-7|TRBV9
ASSVDRAGYYEQY
>TRBJ2-7|TRBV9
ASSAGPGRANYEQY
>TRBJ2-3|TRBV9
ASSVSRNTDTQY
>TRBJ2-7|TRBV9
ASSVRPSGSYEQY
>TRBJ1-2|TRBV9
ASSVAAGGNYGYT
>TRBJ2-7|TRBV9
ASSVGPGLPYEQY